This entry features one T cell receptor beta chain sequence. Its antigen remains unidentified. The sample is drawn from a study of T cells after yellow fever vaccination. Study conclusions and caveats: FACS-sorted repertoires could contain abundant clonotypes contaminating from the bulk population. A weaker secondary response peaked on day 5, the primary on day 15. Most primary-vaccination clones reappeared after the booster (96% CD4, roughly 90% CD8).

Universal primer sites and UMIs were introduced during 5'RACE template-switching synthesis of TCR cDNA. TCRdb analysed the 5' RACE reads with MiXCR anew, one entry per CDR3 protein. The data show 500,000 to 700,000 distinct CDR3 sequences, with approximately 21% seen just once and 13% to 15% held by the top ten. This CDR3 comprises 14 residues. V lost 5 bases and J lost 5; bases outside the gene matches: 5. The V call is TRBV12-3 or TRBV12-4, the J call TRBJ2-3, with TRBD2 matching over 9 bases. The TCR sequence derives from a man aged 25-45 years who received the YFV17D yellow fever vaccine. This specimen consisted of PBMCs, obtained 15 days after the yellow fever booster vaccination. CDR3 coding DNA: TGTGCCAGCAGTGAGACTAGCGGTATAGATACGCAGTATTTT. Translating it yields CASSETSGIDTQYF.